The 9 T cell receptor beta chains reported below all come from one sample, sequenced in a study of T-cell reconstitution after alpha-beta-depleted transplantation in children. Library preparation (for TCRbeta) was performed with unique molecular identifiers. TCRdb itself ran the PCR reads through MiXCR, one entry per CDR3 protein. The profile shows 250,000 to 300,000 distinct CDR3 sequences, 10% of them singletons. The sample consisted of PBMCs, taken before TCRalphabeta/CD19-depleted stem cell transplant. All receptors come from a boy in the first two years of life with acute myeloid leukemia, due to receive a stem cell transplant.

This clonotype was seen a handful of times. This sequence joins TRBV7-2 and TRBJ1-5; D is uncertain. Deletions cut 5 bases from V and 4 bases from J, with 15 bases between. Germline V lookup: CDR1 SGHTA, CDR2 FQGNSA. This CDR3 comprises 15 residues. CDR3 coding DNA: TGTGCCAGCAGCACCTCGGACGGATTAAATCAGCCCCAGCATTTT. This gives the protein CASSTSDGLNQPQHF.

The chain is built from TRBV5-1 and TRBJ2-3, with unresolved D. CDR1 and CDR2 (germline): SGHRS, YFSETQ. The CDR3 totals 14 residues. V shed 5 bases and J shed 2 bases, with 12 bases lying between them. The CDR3 spells CASRTQATTDTQYF. The CDR3 region has the DNA TGCGCCAGCAGGACACAAGCTACCACAGATACGCAGTATTTT.

Ten or more counts support this clonotype. An end of the junction differs from the germline gene, which may be a read error. The rearrangement uses TRBV7-9 and TRBJ2-4; D is perhaps TRBD2 (6 bases). CDR1 is SEHNR and CDR2 is FQNEAQ in the germline V gene (reference sequence). The CDR3 is 13 residues long. CDR3 amino acids: CASSLDVGGRVNF. In nucleotides, the CDR3 is TGTGCCAGCAGCTTAGACGTCGGGGGACGCGTAAACTTC.

This clonotype occurred many times. This rearrangement joins TRBV7-2 to TRBJ1-1; no definite D call. There are 13 residues in the CDR3. Looked up from germline, CDR1 is SGHTA and CDR2 is FQGNSA. V was trimmed by 3 bases and J by 4 bases, leaving 9 bases between them. CDR3 sequence: CASSLDQITEAFF. In nucleotides, the CDR3 is TGTGCCAGCAGCTTGGACCAAATCACTGAAGCTTTCTTT.

This clonotype was counted ten times or more. This sequence joins TRBV29-1 and TRBJ1-1; no clear D. Germline values: CDR1 SQVTM, CDR2 ANQGSEA. V lost 7 bases and J lost 5, with 17 bases in between. The CDR3 is 13 amino acids. The CDR3 DNA reads TGCAGCGGTCTCCAGCTTCGAGGGACTGAAGCTTTCTTT. Its translation is CSGLQLRGTEAFF.

This clonotype was detected ten times or more. The gene calls are TRBV29-1 and TRBJ1-6; TRBD1 is a possible D gene (6 bases). The CDR3 loop spans 15 amino acids. From germline, CDR1 is SQVTM and CDR2 ANQGSEA. V was cut by 7 bases and J by 2 bases, with 15 bases left in between. CDR3 nucleotides: TGCAGCGCCATCCACAGGGAGGCCTATAATTCACCCCTCCACTTT. Its protein is CSAIHREAYNSPLHF.

On this clonotype itself: A junction end diverges from the germline sequence, so it may reflect a read error. This chain joins TRBV7-2 and TRBJ2-1; D remains ambiguous. Per germline, CDR1 SGHTA and CDR2 FQGNSA. The CDR3 runs 13 residues. This chain's CDR3 is CAGSLAVKPEQFF. CDR3 DNA sequence: TGTGCCGGCAGCTTAGCAGTGAAGCCCGAGCAGTTCTTC.

This clonotype occurred many times. The chain carries TRBV4-2 and TRBJ1-2, with no clear D. Germline values: CDR1 LGHNA, CDR2 YNFKEQ. Trimming took off 4 bases at V and 8 bases at J, with 17 bases between the two ends. This CDR3 spans 14 amino acids. The CDR3 is CASSPGGSQVGYTF. Written as DNA, the CDR3 is TGTGCCAGCAGCCCCGGTGGCTCTCAAGTCGGCTACACCTTC.

This clonotype was detected ten times or more. The CDR3 coding sequence is TGTGCCAGCACCGATAGTTTTGGTACCCAGTACTTC. Translating it yields CASTDSFGTQYF. The chain combines TRBV9 with TRBJ2-5, with unresolved D. The germline V and J ends were trimmed by 6 bases and 8 bases, with 14 bases remaining between them. The length of the CDR3 is 12 residues. In germline, CDR1 is SGDLS, CDR2 YYNGEE.